This TCR beta chain is from a study of T-cell memory formation after mild COVID-19. Study results and caveats: The finding that pre-infection memory included some responding clones suggested that cross-reactive memory joined. CM and EM subsets held most contracting CD4+ clones; EMRA held CD8+ ones. Whether second-wave clones peaking at day 37 were SARS-CoV-2 specific went unconfirmed.

This clonotype was picked up many times. Its antigen is not identified. The junction had 6 bases not matched to a gene; V was cut back by 4 bases and J by 4 bases. The CDR3 is 14 residues long. Germline CDR1 and CDR2: LGHNA and YNFKEQ. TCRdb independently ran MiXCR on the 5' RACE reads; one entry per CDR3 protein. Of approximately 150,000 distinct CDR3 sequences in the sample, about an eighth were seen once. What was sequenced was PBMCs or a T cell subset sorted from them (not recorded which). The chain uses TRBV4-2 and TRBJ2-7; 8 bases align to TRBD2. The clonotype originates from a man between 18 and 35 years old who had mild COVID-19 (a few samples of this study predate the infection). Cell type and time point are not known. In nucleotides, the CDR3 is TGTGCCAGCAGCCGGGAGCGGGAGAGATACGAGCAGTACTTC. This encodes CASSRERERYEQYF.